The sequence of this TCR beta chain was determined in a study of T-cell reconstitution after alpha-beta-depleted transplantation in children. V was pared by 4 bases and J by 4 bases, with 13 bases between. In germline, CDR1 is LNHNV, CDR2 YYDKDF (reference sequence). There are 14 residues in the CDR3. Unique molecular identifiers tagged the TCRbeta library. One entry per CDR3 protein results from TCRdb running MiXCR on the PCR reads. The sample lists some 640,000 distinct CDR3 sequences, around a sixth occurring once. The chain links TRBV15 to TRBJ2-5; a weak D match, TRBD1 (6 bases). This receptor was obtained from a human donor who donated a stem cell graft to a child with acute myeloid leukemia. Material: PBMCs from the stem cell graft donor, obtained from the stem cell graft. For the CDR3, the DNA is TGTGCCACCAGCAAACCAAGAGGGGGAGAGACCCAGTACTTC. This translates into CATSKPRGGETQYF.